This T cell receptor beta chain emerged from a study of brain metastases from non-small cell lung cancer. Study-wide points: Expanded T-cell clones appeared in roughly 60% of brain metastases over primaries. Brain metastases shared most TCR repertoire with primaries, with sparse T cells.

CDR3 length equals 11 residues. Germline CDR1 SQVTM, CDR2 ANQGSEA. Trimming removed 3 bases from V and 11 bases from J, with 13 bases in between. The assay was immunoSEQ multiplex PCR, and TCRdb's table has in-frame clones only and misses some. The sample lists around 2,200 clones; about 90% were seen once. On this clone: Its cognate antigen is unknown.

Sequenced input: primary lung tumor tissue. The TCR originated in a donor at least 40 years old with non-small cell lung cancer. The rearrangement uses TRBV29-1 and TRBJ1-2, with D maybe TRBD1 (5 bases). The CDR3 reads CSVENRGSYTF. CDR3 sequence (DNA): TGCAGCGTTGAGAACCGGGGCAGTTACACCTTC.